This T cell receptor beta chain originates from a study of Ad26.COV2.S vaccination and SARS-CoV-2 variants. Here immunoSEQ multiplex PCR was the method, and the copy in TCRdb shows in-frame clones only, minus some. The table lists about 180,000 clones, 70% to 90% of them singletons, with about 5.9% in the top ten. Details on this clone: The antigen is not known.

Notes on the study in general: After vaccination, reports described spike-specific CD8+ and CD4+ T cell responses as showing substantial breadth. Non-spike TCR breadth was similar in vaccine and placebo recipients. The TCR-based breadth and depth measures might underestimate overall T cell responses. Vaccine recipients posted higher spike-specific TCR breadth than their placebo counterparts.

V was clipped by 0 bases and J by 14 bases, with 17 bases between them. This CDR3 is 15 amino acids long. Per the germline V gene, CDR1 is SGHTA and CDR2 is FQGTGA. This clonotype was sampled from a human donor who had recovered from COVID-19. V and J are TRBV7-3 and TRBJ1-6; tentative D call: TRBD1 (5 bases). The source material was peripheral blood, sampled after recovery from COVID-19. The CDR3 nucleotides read TGTGCCAGCAGCTTAACGGGGACGGACGTTGAGACCCTCCACTTT. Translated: CASSLTGTDVETLHF.